This T cell receptor (beta chain) comes out of a study of T-cell reconstitution after alpha-beta-depleted transplantation in children. Preparation of the TCRbeta library was carried out with unique molecular identifiers. MiXCR, applied by TCRdb to the PCR reads, yields one record per CDR3 protein. Of a few hundred thousand distinct CDR3 sequences listed, 15% to 20% were seen once; the top ten hold approximately 3%. CDR3 length: 17 residues. CDR1 LGHNA and CDR2 YNFKEQ come from the germline V gene. The junction had 9 bases not matched to a gene; V was cut back by 1 base and J by 1 base. This clonotype was detected only a few times.

The sequence was collected from a human donor who donated a stem cell graft to a child with acute lymphoblastic leukemia. The sample in question was PBMCs from the stem cell graft donor, obtained from the stem cell graft. The chain is built from TRBV4-2 and TRBJ2-5; TRBD2 matches at 7 bases. The CDR3 reads CASSQGRVRESQETQYF. The CDR3 DNA follows: TGTGCCAGCAGCCAAGGGCGAGTGCGGGAGTCCCAAGAGACCCAGTACTTC.